A single sample is the source of the 8 T cell receptor beta chains below, sequenced in a study of T cell responses to AZD1222 COVID-19 vaccine. TCRdb's table, derived via immunoSEQ multiplex PCR, lists solely in-frame clones and lacks some. This sample has about 180,000 clones, with over 90% found just once. The sequenced sample was peripheral blood, obtained 28 days after the second AZD1222 dose. Receptor source: an adult who received the AZD1222 COVID-19 vaccine.

The V call is TRBV11-3, the J call TRBJ1-2; no definite D call. This CDR3 spans 13 amino acids. V was cut by 3 bases and J by 2 bases, with 7 bases left in between. Germline V gene sequence: CDR1 SGHNT, CDR2 YENEEA. CDR3 residues: CASSLRGNYGYTF. The CDR3 coding sequence is TGTGCCAGCAGCTTGAGAGGAAACTATGGCTACACCTTC.

This clone was found once. The chain uses TRBV3-1 (or the pseudogene TRBV3-2) and TRBJ2-2; D uncertain. The CDR3 loop spans 16 amino acids. Between the trimmed V and J ends, which lost 1 base and 1 base, there was a span of 10 bases. The germline V gene has CDR1 LGHDT and CDR2 YNNKEL (reference sequence). As DNA, the CDR3 is TGTGCCAGCAGCCAAGGAAGTGGGAAGAACACCGGGGAGCTGTTTTTT. Translated, it gives CASSQGSGKNTGELFF.

J is TRBJ1-2 and V is TRBV28, with D possibly TRBD1 on 6 matching bases. V gave up 4 bases and J gave up 2 bases, with 11 bases separating them. The CDR3 extends over 14 amino acids. CDR1 is MDHEN and CDR2 is SYDVKM in the germline V gene. The DNA for the CDR3 is TGTGCCAGCAGTTCCACCGACAGGAACTATGGCTACACCTTC. Translated, it gives CASSSTDRNYGYTF.

The chain uses TRBV6-5 and TRBJ1-2; 7 bases agree with TRBD1. CDR3 length: 14 residues. Germline V CDR1 and CDR2: MNHEY, SVGAGI. V lost 6 bases to trimming and J lost 2 bases; unmatched junction nucleotides: 6. CDR3 loop: CASRSDRPNYGYTF. The DNA for the CDR3 is TGTGCCAGCAGATCGGACAGGCCCAACTATGGCTACACCTTC.

The rearrangement joins TRBV24-1 to TRBJ2-3, with 7 bases identical to TRBD1. This CDR3 is 17 amino acids long. J gave up 2 bases and V 3 bases, and 10 bases lay outside the gene matches. Germline V CDR1 and CDR2: KGHDR, SFDVKD. CDR3 DNA: TGTGCCACCAGTGATCCCCGGACAGGTGAACACACAGATACGCAGTATTTT. It is translated as CATSDPRTGEHTDTQYF.

The gene calls are TRBV9 and TRBJ1-4; 8 positions agree with TRBD1. V was pared by 4 bases and J by 4 bases, with 6 bases of the junction left unmatched. This CDR3 is built from 15 residues. Germline assignment: CDR1 SGDLS and CDR2 YYNGEE. In DNA form, the CDR3 reads TGTGCCAGCAGCCCCCAGGGGGCGCTTAATGAAAAACTGTTTTTT. Translated, it gives CASSPQGALNEKLFF.

This clone showed up just once. The V gene is TRBV24-1, the J gene TRBJ1-5; no reliable D call. The CDR3 consists of 13 residues. CDR1 KGHDR and CDR2 SFDVKD come from the germline V gene. With 0 bases removed from V and 7 bases from J, the gap between germline ends came to 6 bases. CDR3 residues: CATSDLRGQPQHF. The CDR3 region has the DNA TGTGCCACCAGTGATTTGCGAGGCCAGCCCCAGCATTTT.

This chain uses TRBV7-9 with TRBJ2-2; 7 positions match TRBD1. This CDR3 spans 13 amino acids. Germline V gives CDR1 SEHNR, CDR2 FQNEAQ (reference sequence). The V segment lost 4 bases and the J segment 5 bases; nucleotides outside the gene matches: 1. The chain's CDR3 is CASSSQGTGELFF. In nucleotides, the CDR3 is TGTGCCAGCAGCTCACAGGGGACCGGGGAGCTGTTTTTT.